Listed below are T cell receptor beta chains from one sample, sequenced in a study of graft-versus-host responses after intestinal transplantation. The protocol was immunoSEQ multiplex PCR, while the TCRdb copy is restricted to in-frame clones and leaves out a portion. The sample has around 100,000 clones; approximately 94% are singletons. These TCRs' antigens remain unknown. The sample was unstimulated CD4+ T cells sorted from spleen or lymph node cells, taken before transplant. These receptors were obtained from a human donor who was the organ donor for an intestinal transplant. Both conserved end residues are part of each CDR3. A D gene is named only where the DNA matches it firmly. Size values are once, few and many counts, or a class for expanded clones, and some rows have none.

clone size: -; J gene: TRBJ2-5; D gene: -; V gene: TRBV5-6; CDR3 DNA: TGTGCCAGCAGCTTGAGGGGGGGCAGGGTCCCCAAGACCCAGTACTTC; CDR3 protein: CASSLRGGRVPKTQYF
clone size: -; J gene: TRBJ1-1; D gene: TRBD1; V gene: TRBV5-1; CDR3 DNA: TGCGCCAGCAGGCCGACAGGGGGCACTGAAGCTTTCTTT; CDR3 protein: CASRPTGGTEAFF
clone size: -; J gene: TRBJ1-2; D gene: TRBD1; V gene: TRBV10-3; CDR3 DNA: TGTGCCATCACTACGGGACAGGTCTATGGCTACACCTTC; CDR3 protein: CAITTGQVYGYTF
clone size: -; J gene: TRBJ2-3; D gene: -; V gene: TRBV15; CDR3 DNA: TGTGCCACCAGCAGAGATGGGGCAGGCAGCACAGATACGCAGTATTTT; CDR3 protein: CATSRDGAGSTDTQYF
clone size: once; J gene: TRBJ1-5; D gene: -; V gene: TRBV6-6; CDR3 DNA: TGTGCCAGCAGTTCGGCGAACCAGGGTAGACAGCCCCAGCATTTT; CDR3 protein: CASSSANQGRQPQHF
clone size: once; J gene: TRBJ2-2; D gene: -; V gene: TRBV11-2; CDR3 DNA: TGTGCCAGCAGCTTACGGCGGACAGACACCGGGGAGCTGTTTTTT; CDR3 protein: CASSLRRTDTGELFF
clone size: -; J gene: TRBJ2-7; D gene: -; V gene: TRBV28; CDR3 DNA: TGTGCCAGCAGTTTAGTCGGGGCGGGCCACGAGCAGTACTTC; CDR3 protein: CASSLVGAGHEQYF
clone size: -; J gene: TRBJ2-5; D gene: -; V gene: TRBV11-2; CDR3 DNA: TGTGCCAGCAGCGCCGCAGAGACCCAGTACTTC; CDR3 protein: CASSAAETQYF
clone size: -; J gene: TRBJ2-3; D gene: TRBD2; V gene: TRBV27; CDR3 DNA: TGTGCCAGCAGTCCCCGGTCTAGCGGAAACACAGATACGCAGTATTTT; CDR3 protein: CASSPRSSGNTDTQYF
clone size: -; J gene: TRBJ2-3; D gene: TRBD2; V gene: TRBV5-6; CDR3 DNA: TGTGCCAGCAGCTTGGGCTTGGGACTAGCGGGAGAGAGGGATACGCAGTATTTT; CDR3 protein: CASSLGLGLAGERDTQYF
clone size: -; J gene: TRBJ2-2; D gene: -; V gene: TRBV4-3; CDR3 DNA: TGCGCCAGCAGCCAAGGGGGGCCCGGGGAGCTGTTTTTT; CDR3 protein: CASSQGGPGELFF
clone size: -; J gene: TRBJ2-5; D gene: -; V gene: TRBV19; CDR3 DNA: TGTGCCAGTAGTGAGGGACTGGGGTCCTTAAAGACCCAGTACTTC; CDR3 protein: CASSEGLGSLKTQYF
clone size: -; J gene: TRBJ2-5; D gene: -; V gene: TRBV7-8; CDR3 DNA: TGTGCCAGCAGCTTCTCACCCGTACAAGAGACCCAGTACTTC; CDR3 protein: CASSFSPVQETQYF
clone size: -; J gene: TRBJ1-4; D gene: -; V gene: TRBV25-1; CDR3 DNA: TGTGCCAGCAGTGAGCGGGGTCCCCCCCCCTATATTAATGAAAAACTGTTTTTT; CDR3 protein: CASSERGPPPYINEKLFF
clone size: once; J gene: TRBJ2-7; D gene: -; V gene: TRBV2; CDR3 DNA: TGTGCCAGCAGTGATTCCCACGAGCAGTACTTC; CDR3 protein: CASSDSHEQYF
clone size: -; J gene: TRBJ2-7; D gene: -; V gene: TRBV7-2; CDR3 DNA: TGTGCCAGCAGCTTAGCTCGGGGAAGCTCCTACGAGCAGTACTTC; CDR3 protein: CASSLARGSSYEQYF
clone size: once; J gene: TRBJ2-1; D gene: -; V gene: TRBV6-5; CDR3 DNA: TGTGCCAGCAGTTTGACTCTAGGTTCGTACAATGAGCAGTTCTTC; CDR3 protein: CASSLTLGSYNEQFF
clone size: -; J gene: TRBJ1-2; D gene: TRBD1; V gene: TRBV6-6; CDR3 DNA: TGTGCCAGCAGCCTGGGACAGCTGAACTATGGCTACACCTTC; CDR3 protein: CASSLGQLNYGYTF
clone size: -; J gene: TRBJ2-1; D gene: -; V gene: TRBV6-6; CDR3 DNA: TGTGCCAGCAGTTACTCGAGAGCGGCAGAGCAGTTCTTC; CDR3 protein: CASSYSRAAEQFF
clone size: -; J gene: TRBJ2-7; D gene: TRBD1; V gene: TRBV28; CDR3 DNA: TGTGCCAGCAGAGACACTACAGGGGTCGGCTACGAGCAGTACTTC; CDR3 protein: CASRDTTGVGYEQYF
clone size: -; J gene: TRBJ2-7; D gene: -; V gene: TRBV6-1; CDR3 DNA: TGTGCCAGCAGATTGGACGCAAACTCCTACGAGCAGTACTTC; CDR3 protein: CASRLDANSYEQYF
clone size: -; J gene: TRBJ1-2; D gene: TRBD1; V gene: TRBV6-6; CDR3 DNA: TGTGCCAGCAGTTACGACAGGGTCTGGGATGGCTACACCTTC; CDR3 protein: CASSYDRVWDGYTF
clone size: -; J gene: TRBJ1-5; D gene: -; V gene: TRBV6-1; CDR3 DNA: TGTGCCAGCAGTGAATATCAGCCCCAGCATTTT; CDR3 protein: CASSEYQPQHF
clone size: -; J gene: TRBJ1-3; D gene: -; V gene: TRBV28; CDR3 DNA: TGTGCCAGCAGTTTCGGCACCTACTCTGGAAACACCATATATTTT; CDR3 protein: CASSFGTYSGNTIYF
clone size: -; J gene: TRBJ1-2; D gene: TRBD1; V gene: TRBV28; CDR3 DNA: TGTGCCAGCAGTCGGGACAGAAGGTATGGCTACACCTTC; CDR3 protein: CASSRDRRYGYTF
clone size: -; J gene: TRBJ2-1; D gene: -; V gene: TRBV19; CDR3 DNA: TGTGCCAGTAGTATTAGTGGGCCCGGGGACAATGAGCAGTTCTTC; CDR3 protein: CASSISGPGDNEQFF
clone size: -; J gene: TRBJ2-6; D gene: -; V gene: TRBV6-1; CDR3 DNA: TGTGCCAGCAGTGAAGGTAAACCCCCTGGGGCCAACGTCCTGACTTTC; CDR3 protein: CASSEGKPPGANVLTF
clone size: -; J gene: TRBJ2-7; D gene: TRBD2; V gene: TRBV5-4; CDR3 DNA: TGTGCCAGCAGGGAAGGGACTAGCGGGCCCTACGAGCAGTACTTC; CDR3 protein: CASREGTSGPYEQYF
clone size: once; J gene: TRBJ2-7; D gene: TRBD1; V gene: TRBV5-1; CDR3 DNA: TGCGCCAGCAGCTTTAACCCGGGACAGGGGGCGTACGAGCAGTACTTC; CDR3 protein: CASSFNPGQGAYEQYF
clone size: -; J gene: TRBJ2-2; D gene: -; V gene: TRBV6-5; CDR3 DNA: TGTGCCAGCAGTTACGGGCGAAACACCGGGGAGCTGTTTTTT; CDR3 protein: CASSYGRNTGELFF
clone size: -; J gene: TRBJ2-3; D gene: TRBD2; V gene: TRBV7-2; CDR3 DNA: TGTGCCAGCAGCTTACGAGGGCTAGCGGGAGAGGTAGATACGCAGTATTTT; CDR3 protein: CASSLRGLAGEVDTQYF
clone size: -; J gene: TRBJ2-5; D gene: TRBD2; V gene: TRBV6-4; CDR3 DNA: TGTGCCAGCAGTGAGCAGGGACTAGCGGGAGAGACCCAGTACTTC; CDR3 protein: CASSEQGLAGETQYF
clone size: -; J gene: TRBJ2-3; D gene: -; V gene: TRBV20-1; CDR3 DNA: TGCAGTGCTAGAAAAGATACGCAGTATTTT; CDR3 protein: CSARKDTQYF
clone size: few; J gene: TRBJ2-7; D gene: TRBD2; V gene: TRBV7-8; CDR3 DNA: TGTGCCAGCAGCACCGGGACTATAGCTTACGAGCAGTACTTC; CDR3 protein: CASSTGTIAYEQYF
clone size: -; J gene: TRBJ1-2; D gene: -; V gene: TRBV19; CDR3 DNA: TGTGCCAGTAGACAGACTAATGGTGGCTACACCTTC; CDR3 protein: CASRQTNGGYTF
clone size: -; J gene: TRBJ2-6; D gene: TRBD1; V gene: TRBV19; CDR3 DNA: TGTGCCAGTAGTATTCGGCGACAGGGAACCTCTGGGGCCAACGTCCTGACTTTC; CDR3 protein: CASSIRRQGTSGANVLTF
clone size: -; J gene: TRBJ1-1; D gene: -; V gene: TRBV6-1; CDR3 DNA: TGTGCCAGCAGGGCCAGCGGAAACACTGAAGCTTTCTTT; CDR3 protein: CASRASGNTEAFF
clone size: -; J gene: TRBJ2-2; D gene: TRBD2; V gene: TRBV9; CDR3 DNA: TGTGCCAGCAGCCGGACTAGCGGGAGCACCGGGGAGCTGTTTTTT; CDR3 protein: CASSRTSGSTGELFF
clone size: -; J gene: TRBJ2-7; D gene: TRBD1; V gene: TRBV6-1; CDR3 DNA: TGTGCCAGCACCCGGACAGGGGGCTGGTACGAGCAGTACTTC; CDR3 protein: CASTRTGGWYEQYF
clone size: -; J gene: TRBJ1-2; D gene: TRBD1; V gene: TRBV2; CDR3 DNA: TGTGCCAGCAGTGAAGCGACAGGGGCTTACTATGGCTACACCTTC; CDR3 protein: CASSEATGAYYGYTF
clone size: -; J gene: TRBJ2-2; D gene: -; V gene: TRBV7-2; CDR3 DNA: TGTGCCAGCAGCTTAGTTCCTTTTGGGGCAGGGGCGAACACCGAGGAGCTGTTTTTT; CDR3 protein: CASSLVPFGAGANTEELFF
clone size: -; J gene: TRBJ1-6; D gene: TRBD1; V gene: TRBV5-1; CDR3 DNA: TGCGCCAGCAGCGCCGGGACAGAGGGATCACCCCTCCACTTT; CDR3 protein: CASSAGTEGSPLHF
clone size: -; J gene: TRBJ1-3; D gene: -; V gene: TRBV4-2; CDR3 DNA: TGTGCCAGCAGCCAAGATGTGGGGACTGGAAACACCATATATTTT; CDR3 protein: CASSQDVGTGNTIYF
clone size: -; J gene: TRBJ1-2; D gene: -; V gene: TRBV28; CDR3 DNA: TGTGCCAGCAGTTTGCCTCCGTGGGGCTACACCTTC; CDR3 protein: CASSLPPWGYTF
clone size: -; J gene: TRBJ2-3; D gene: -; V gene: TRBV6-1; CDR3 DNA: TGTGCCAGCAGCCTAAACTTCTTACCAGATACGCAGTATTTT; CDR3 protein: CASSLNFLPDTQYF
clone size: -; J gene: TRBJ2-3; D gene: -; V gene: TRBV5-1; CDR3 DNA: TGCGCCAGCAGGAAATGGGGGGGCACAGATACGCAGTATTTT; CDR3 protein: CASRKWGGTDTQYF